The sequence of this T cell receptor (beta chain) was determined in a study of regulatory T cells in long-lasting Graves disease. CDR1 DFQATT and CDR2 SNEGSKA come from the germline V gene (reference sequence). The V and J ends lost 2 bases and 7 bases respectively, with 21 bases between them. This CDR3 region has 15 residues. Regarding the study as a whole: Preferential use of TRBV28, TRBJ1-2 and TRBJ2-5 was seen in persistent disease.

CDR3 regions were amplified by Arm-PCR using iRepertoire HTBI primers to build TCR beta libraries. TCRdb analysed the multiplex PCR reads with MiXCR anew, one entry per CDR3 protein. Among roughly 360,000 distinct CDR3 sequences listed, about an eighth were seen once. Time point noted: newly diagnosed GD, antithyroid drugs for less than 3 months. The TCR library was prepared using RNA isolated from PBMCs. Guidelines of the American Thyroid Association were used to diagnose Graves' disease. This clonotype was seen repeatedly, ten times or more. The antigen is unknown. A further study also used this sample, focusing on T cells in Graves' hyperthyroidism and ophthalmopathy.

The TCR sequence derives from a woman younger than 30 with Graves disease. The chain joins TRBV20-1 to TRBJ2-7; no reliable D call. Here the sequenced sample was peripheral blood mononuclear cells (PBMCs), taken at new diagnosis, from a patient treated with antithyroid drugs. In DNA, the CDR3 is TGCAGTGCTAGACAACCCCGACGGTGGGATGGGGAGCAGTACTTC. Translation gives CSARQPRRWDGEQYF.